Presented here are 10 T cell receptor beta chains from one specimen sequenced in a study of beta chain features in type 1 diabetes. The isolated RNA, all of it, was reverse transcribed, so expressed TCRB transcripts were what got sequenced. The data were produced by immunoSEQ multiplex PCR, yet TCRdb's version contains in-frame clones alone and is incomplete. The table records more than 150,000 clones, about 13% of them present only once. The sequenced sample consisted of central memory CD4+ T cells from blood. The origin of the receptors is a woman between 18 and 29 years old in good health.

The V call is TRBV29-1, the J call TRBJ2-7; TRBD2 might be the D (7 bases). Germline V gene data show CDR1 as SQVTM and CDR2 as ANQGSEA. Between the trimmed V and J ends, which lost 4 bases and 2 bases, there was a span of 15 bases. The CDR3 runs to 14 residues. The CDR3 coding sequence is TGCAGCGTTGGGGGGGGCTGGCCAACCTACGAGCAGTACTTC. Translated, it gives CSVGGGWPTYEQYF.

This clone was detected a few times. CDR3 DNA sequence: TGTGCCAGCTCACCCAATACAGGGGATGGCTACACCTTC. Protein sequence: CASSPNTGDGYTF. The chain uses TRBV18 and TRBJ1-2, with TRBD1 matching over 7 bases. The V and J ends lost 3 bases and 6 bases, in that order; junction bases with no gene match: 4. The CDR3 is 13 amino acids. The germline V gene has CDR1 KGHSH and CDR2 LQKENI.

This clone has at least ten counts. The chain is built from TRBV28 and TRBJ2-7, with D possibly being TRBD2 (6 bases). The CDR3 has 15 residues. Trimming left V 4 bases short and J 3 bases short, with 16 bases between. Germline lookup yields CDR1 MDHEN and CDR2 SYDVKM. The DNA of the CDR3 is TGTGCCAGCAGTTCCGTCTGGCGGGAAGACTACGAGCAGTACTTC. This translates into CASSSVWREDYEQYF. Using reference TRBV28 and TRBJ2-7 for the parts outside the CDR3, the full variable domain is DVKVTQSSRYLVKRTGEKVFLECVQDMDHENMFWYRQDPGLGLRLIYFSYDVKMKEKGDIPEGYSVSREKKERFSLILESASTNQTSMYLCASSSVWREDYEQYFGPGTRLTVT.

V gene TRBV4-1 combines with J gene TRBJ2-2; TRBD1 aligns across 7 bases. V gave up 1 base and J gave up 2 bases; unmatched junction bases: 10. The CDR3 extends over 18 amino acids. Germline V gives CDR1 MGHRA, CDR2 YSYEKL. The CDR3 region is CASSQGLRRGGNTGELFF. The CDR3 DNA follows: TGCGCCAGCAGCCAAGGCCTGAGGAGAGGGGGCAACACCGGGGAGCTGTTTTTT.

The DNA of the CDR3 is TGTGCCAGCAGCTTAGTTGCAGCGGGAGAAGGCAAAAACATTCAGTACTTC. Translated: CASSLVAAGEGKNIQYF. The rearrangement joins TRBV7-9 to TRBJ2-4; 8 bases are shared with TRBD2. CDR1 is SEHNR, CDR2 FQNEAQ, per germline (reference sequence). V was pared by 1 base and J by 3 bases, with 8 bases of the junction left unmatched. CDR3 size: 17 residues.

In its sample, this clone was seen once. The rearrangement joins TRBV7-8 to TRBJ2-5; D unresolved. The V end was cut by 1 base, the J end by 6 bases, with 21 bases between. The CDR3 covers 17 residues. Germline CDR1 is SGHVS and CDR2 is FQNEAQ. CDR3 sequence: CASSLGLAAAPQKTQYF. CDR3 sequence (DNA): TGTGCCAGCAGCTTAGGCCTCGCGGCAGCACCTCAGAAGACCCAGTACTTC.

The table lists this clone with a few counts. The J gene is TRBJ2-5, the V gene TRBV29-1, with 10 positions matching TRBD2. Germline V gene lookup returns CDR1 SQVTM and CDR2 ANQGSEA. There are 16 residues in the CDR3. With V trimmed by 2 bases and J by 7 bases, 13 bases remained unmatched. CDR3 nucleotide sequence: TGCAGCGTTGAAACGTCAACTAGCGGGAACCGAGCGACCCAGTACTTC. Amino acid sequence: CSVETSTSGNRATQYF. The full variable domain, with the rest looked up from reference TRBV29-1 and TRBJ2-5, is SAVISQKPSRDICQRGTSLTIQCQVDSQVTMMFWYRQQPGQSLTLIATANQGSEATYESGFVIDKFPISRPNLTFSTLTVSNMSPEDSSIYLCSVETSTSGNRATQYFGPGTRLLVL.

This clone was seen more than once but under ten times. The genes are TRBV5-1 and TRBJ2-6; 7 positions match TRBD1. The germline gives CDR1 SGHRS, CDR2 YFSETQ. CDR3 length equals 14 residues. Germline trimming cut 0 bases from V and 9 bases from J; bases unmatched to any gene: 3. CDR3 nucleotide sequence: TGCGCCAGCAGCTTGGGACAGGGTTACAACGTCCTGACTTTC. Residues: CASSLGQGYNVLTF.

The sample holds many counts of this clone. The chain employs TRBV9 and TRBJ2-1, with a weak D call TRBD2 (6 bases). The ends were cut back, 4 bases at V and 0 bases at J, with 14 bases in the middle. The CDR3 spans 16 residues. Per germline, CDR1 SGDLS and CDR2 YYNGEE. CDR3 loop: CASSFRGASSYNEQFF. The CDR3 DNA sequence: TGTGCCAGCAGCTTCCGCGGGGCGAGCTCCTACAATGAGCAGTTCTTC.

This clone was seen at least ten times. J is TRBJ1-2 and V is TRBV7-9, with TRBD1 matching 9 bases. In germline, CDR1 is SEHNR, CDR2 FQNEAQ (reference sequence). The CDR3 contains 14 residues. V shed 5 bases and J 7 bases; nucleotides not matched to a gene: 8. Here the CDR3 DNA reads TGTGCCAGCAGCATCACCGGGACAGGGATTGGCTACACCTTC. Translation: CASSITGTGIGYTF.